These T cell receptor beta chains were read from a single sample in a study of T-cell reconstitution after alpha-beta-depleted transplantation in children. TCRdb passed the PCR reads through MiXCR, listing each CDR3 protein once. The sample includes approximately 190,000 distinct CDR3 sequences, around 5.9% of them seen just once. Sequenced material: PBMCs, taken before TCRalphabeta/CD19-depleted stem cell transplant. These TCRs come from a girl less than two years old with combined immunodeficiency, due to receive a stem cell transplant. Both conserved end residues are part of each CDR3. The D gene is left open where the match is weak. A row's size may be missing; if present it is once, few, many or a size class.

abundance,v_gene,j_gene,d_gene,CDR3aa,CDR3nt
many,TRBV4-3,TRBJ2-1,-,CASSQGSRDEQFF,TGCGCCAGCAGCCAAGGGTCCCGCGATGAGCAGTTCTTC
many,TRBV29-1,TRBJ2-3,TRBD1,CSVETGGVATDTQYF,TGCAGCGTTGAGACAGGGGGCGTTGCCACAGATACGCAGTATTTT
few,TRBV9,TRBJ2-7,-,CASSVGASSYEQYF,TGTGCCAGCAGCGTAGGGGCCTCCTCCTACGAGCAGTACTTC
many,TRBV25-1,TRBJ2-3,-,CASRIGVSGDTQYF,TGTGCCAGCAGGATAGGGGTTAGTGGAGATACGCAGTATTTT
-,TRBV12-3/TRBV12-4,TRBJ1-2,-,CASSAGGGGGYTF,TGTGCCAGCAGTGCCGGGGGGGGCGGAGGCTACACCTTC
few,TRBV11-3,TRBJ2-3,TRBD2,CASSLGLARTDTQYF,TGTGCCAGCAGCTTGGGACTAGCGCGCACAGATACGCAGTATTTT
many,TRBV5-5,TRBJ2-7,TRBD1,CASSFSPFGQGVYEQYF,TGTGCCAGCAGCTTTAGTCCCTTCGGACAGGGGGTATACGAGCAGTACTTC
many,TRBV12-3/TRBV12-4,TRBJ2-7,-,CASSFKVQGYIYEQYF,TGTGCCAGCAGTTTTAAGGTTCAGGGCTACATCTACGAGCAGTACTTC
many,TRBV4-1,TRBJ2-1,-,CASSQLGLPWQFF,TGCGCCAGCAGCCAACTCGGACTCCCGTGGCAGTTCTTC
many,TRBV27,TRBJ2-1,-,CASSSLNEQFF,TGTGCCAGCAGTTCCCTCAATGAGCAGTTCTTC
many,TRBV12-3/TRBV12-4,TRBJ2-7,-,CASGGATYEQYF,TGTGCCAGTGGGGGGGCAACCTACGAGCAGTACTTC
many,TRBV3-1,TRBJ2-7,TRBD2,CASSLLAGGAYEQYF,TGTGCCAGCAGCCTCCTAGCGGGAGGGGCTTACGAGCAGTACTTC
-,TRBV4-2,TRBJ2-1,-,CASSPSGGNEQFF,TGTGCCAGCAGCCCCTCAGGGGGGAATGAGCAGTTCTTC